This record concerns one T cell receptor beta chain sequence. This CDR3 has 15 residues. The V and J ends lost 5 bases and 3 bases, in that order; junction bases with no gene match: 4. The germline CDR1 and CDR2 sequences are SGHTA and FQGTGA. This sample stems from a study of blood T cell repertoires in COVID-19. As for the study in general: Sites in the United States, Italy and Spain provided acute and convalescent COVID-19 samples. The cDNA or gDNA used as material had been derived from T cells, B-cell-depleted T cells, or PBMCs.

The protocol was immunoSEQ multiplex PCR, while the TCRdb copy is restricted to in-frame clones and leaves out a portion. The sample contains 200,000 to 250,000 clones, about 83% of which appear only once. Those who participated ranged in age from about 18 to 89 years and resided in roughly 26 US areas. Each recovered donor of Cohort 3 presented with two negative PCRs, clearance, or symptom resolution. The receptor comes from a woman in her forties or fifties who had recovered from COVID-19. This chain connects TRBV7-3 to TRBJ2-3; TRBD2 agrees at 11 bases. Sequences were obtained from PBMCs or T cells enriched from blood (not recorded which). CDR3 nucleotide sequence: TGTGCCAGCAGCCCTAGCGGGGGGTGGACAGATACGCAGTATTTT. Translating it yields CASSPSGGWTDTQYF.